These 25 T cell receptor beta chains were sequenced from one sample in a study of T-cell memory formation after mild COVID-19. TCRdb re-called the 5' RACE reads through MiXCR, storing one row per CDR3 protein. This sample has approximately 400,000 distinct CDR3 sequences, with around 17% found just once. The specimen was PBMCs or a T cell subset sorted from them (not recorded which). These receptors were collected from a man between 18 and 29 years old who had mild COVID-19 (a few samples of this study predate the infection). Cell type and time point are not known.

This clonotype was detected only a few times. The chain has TRBV5-6 and TRBJ2-5; 8 nucleotides align to TRBD1. The CDR3 covers 16 residues. CDR1 and CDR2 (germline): SGHDT, YYEEEE. The ends lost 1 base at V and 1 base at J; junction bases unmatched: 6. The DNA of the CDR3 is TGTGCCAGCAGCTTGCCACAGGGGGTAGGCCAAGAGACCCAGTACTTC. Translated, it gives CASSLPQGVGQETQYF.

The J gene is TRBJ2-6, the V gene TRBV10-3; D possibly corresponds to TRBD2 (7 bases). Trimming stripped 8 bases from V and 8 bases from J, with 19 bases between. The CDR3 totals 15 residues. Looked up from germline, CDR1 is ENHRY and CDR2 is SYGVKD. The chain's CDR3 is CAIHGGQGMPNVLTF. The CDR3 DNA reads TGTGCCATCCACGGGGGGCAGGGGATGCCCAACGTCCTGACTTTC.

This clonotype came up a few times. The rearrangement links TRBV4-1 to TRBJ2-3; D unresolved. CDR1 and CDR2 from the germline V gene are MGHRA and YSYEKL. The CDR3 length is 12 residues. V lost 8 bases and J lost 4, with 10 bases in between. CDR3 sequence reads: CASGSTADTQYF. The CDR3 DNA sequence: TGCGCCAGCGGATCGACGGCAGATACGCAGTATTTT.

This clonotype was detected ten times or more. V and J are TRBV4-1 and TRBJ2-7; D gene unclear. Between the trimmed V and J ends, which lost 3 bases and 0 bases, there was a span of 12 bases. CDR3 length: 15 residues. Germline assignment: CDR1 MGHRA and CDR2 YSYEKL. In DNA, the CDR3 is TGCGCCAGCAGCCATCTTGGTAGTAGCTCCTACGAGCAGTACGTC. Protein product: CASSHLGSSSYEQYV.

This clonotype was observed a handful of times. The chain combines TRBV7-9 with TRBJ1-2; maybe TRBD1 (5 bases). The CDR3 covers 16 residues. Germline V gives CDR1 SEHNR, CDR2 FQNEAQ (reference sequence). V shed 3 bases and J shed 5 bases, with 19 bases lying between them. CDR3 region: CASSFSYRDSLYGYTF. Here the CDR3 DNA reads TGTGCCAGCAGCTTTAGCTACCGGGACTCCCTGTATGGCTACACCTTC.

This clonotype was seen only a few times. The V call is TRBV6-2 or TRBV6-3, the J call TRBJ2-7; no clear D gene. Trimming took off 7 bases at V and 0 bases at J, with 13 bases between the two ends. The CDR3 spans 14 residues. The germline CDR1 and CDR2 sequences are MNHEY and SVGEGT. The CDR3 DNA sequence: TGTGCCAGCAATCCGCGCTCCAGCTCCTACGAGCAGTACGTC. This sequence encodes CASNPRSSSYEQYV.

Only a few counts were recorded for this clonotype. The chain couples TRBV2 to TRBJ2-7; possible D gene TRBD1, 5 bases. Germline lookup yields CDR1 SNHLY and CDR2 FYNNEI. V lost 6 bases, J lost 10 bases, and 16 bases lay in between. The CDR3 consists of 12 residues. The CDR3 is CASSLTDSLQYV. CDR3 nucleotides: TGTGCCAGCAGCCTCACCGACAGCCTCCAGTACGTC.

This chain joins TRBV5-6 and TRBJ2-1; 9 bases fit TRBD2. With V trimmed by 0 bases and J by 0 bases, 10 bases remained unmatched. This CDR3 contains 19 residues. Germline V gene data show CDR1 as SGHDT and CDR2 as YYEEEE. CDR3 in DNA: TGTGCCAGCAGCTTGGTTGGACTAGCGTGGGGCAGCTCCTACAATGAGCAGTTCTTC. This translates into CASSLVGLAWGSSYNEQFF.

The V gene is TRBV5-1, the J gene TRBJ2-3; D unclear. The CDR3 is made up of 13 amino acids. Trimming stripped 0 bases from V and 4 bases from J, with 6 bases between. Looked up from germline, CDR1 is SGHRS and CDR2 is YFSETQ. The CDR3 is CASSLEWSDTQYF. CDR3 in DNA: TGCGCCAGCAGCTTGGAATGGTCAGATACGCAGTATTTT.

This chain joins TRBV29-1 and TRBJ2-4, with D maybe TRBD2 (6 bases). Between the trimmed V and J ends, which lost 6 bases and 6 bases, there was a span of 12 bases. CDR3 length: 12 amino acids. The germline CDR1 and CDR2 sequences are SQVTM and ANQGSEA. CDR3 nucleotide sequence: TGCAGCGTCGGGGACTTCCCAAACATTCAGTACTTC. This translates into CSVGDFPNIQYF.

The chain links TRBV18 to TRBJ1-1; 10 bases line up with TRBD1. This CDR3 is 15 amino acids long. The trim removed 8 bases at V and 1 base at J, leaving 7 bases unmatched. The V gene's germline CDR1 is KGHSH and CDR2 LQKENI. CDR3 amino acids: CASPRDRGTNTEAFF. DNA of the CDR3: TGTGCCAGCCCCCGGGACAGGGGTACGAACACTGAAGCTTTCTTT.

In this sample, this clonotype turned up a few times. A much larger clone lies a single base off, so this may be a read error. The chain carries TRBV7-2 and TRBJ2-1, with D uncertain. Germline assignment: CDR1 SGHTA and CDR2 FQGNSA. V was pared by 3 bases and J by 6 bases, with 3 bases between. The CDR3 extends over 11 amino acids. The CDR3 protein is CASSFFNEQFF. CDR3 DNA sequence: TGTGCCAGCAGCTTTTTCAATGAGCAGTTCTTC.

This clonotype was seen only a few times. The chain carries TRBV6-5 and TRBJ1-2, with no clear D. This CDR3 region has 13 residues. V was clipped by 5 bases and J by 4 bases, with 11 bases between them. The germline V gene encodes CDR1 MNHEY and CDR2 SVGAGI. DNA for the CDR3: TGTGCCAGCAGTGATCCCGAAACCTATGGCTACACCTTC. Protein product: CASSDPETYGYTF.

The V call is TRBV28, the J call TRBJ1-4, with TRBD1 as a possible D gene (5 bases). Trimming stripped 3 bases from V and 8 bases from J, with 16 bases between. The CDR3 extends over 15 amino acids. Germline values: CDR1 MDHEN, CDR2 SYDVKM. CDR3 nucleotides: TGTGCCAGCAGTTTCTTTGGCCAGGGTGTGGAAAAACTGTTTTTT. Residues: CASSFFGQGVEKLFF.

DNA of the CDR3: TGCGCCAGCAGCATCTCCGGGACAGTGAACACTGAAGCTTTCTTT. Translated: CASSISGTVNTEAFF. The chain recombines TRBV5-1 with TRBJ1-1; 7 nucleotides match TRBD1. The ends lost 4 bases at V and 0 bases at J; junction bases unmatched: 6. Germline CDR1 is SGHRS and CDR2 is YFSETQ. This CDR3 contains 15 residues.

This clonotype was picked up a small number of times. V gene TRBV10-3 combines with J gene TRBJ1-1; D is uncertain. V was pared by 4 bases and J by 5 bases, with 8 bases between. Germline V gene lookup returns CDR1 ENHRY and CDR2 SYGVKD. This CDR3 has 12 residues. The CDR3: CAISGVQTEAFF. In nucleotides, the CDR3 is TGTGCCATCAGTGGGGTTCAGACTGAAGCTTTCTTT.

The J gene is TRBJ1-2, the V gene TRBV29-1; D is unresolved. Germline V gene data show CDR1 as SQVTM and CDR2 as ANQGSEA. V shed 5 bases and J shed 2 bases, with 9 bases lying between them. The CDR3 covers 12 residues. This CDR3 reads CSVTRPNYGYTF. CDR3 nucleotide sequence: TGCAGCGTTACAAGACCCAACTATGGCTACACCTTC.

This chain joins TRBV5-1 and TRBJ1-5; TRBD1 might be the D (6 bases). CDR1 and CDR2 (germline): SGHRS, YFSETQ. This CDR3 comprises 15 residues. V shed 4 bases and J shed 6 bases, with 17 bases lying between them. The CDR3 reads CASSALSGDGQPQHF. CDR3 bases: TGCGCCAGCAGCGCCCTATCAGGGGATGGTCAGCCCCAGCATTTT.

This CDR3 is CASSETRADQPQHF. In DNA, the CDR3 is TGTGCCAGCAGTGAAACGAGAGCCGATCAGCCCCAGCATTTT. The J gene is TRBJ1-5, the V gene TRBV2, with D unresolved. CDR3 length: 14 residues. Germline V CDR1 and CDR2: SNHLY, FYNNEI. Trimming removed 2 bases at V and 5 bases at J, with 10 bases between.

This clonotype has a handful of counts. V gene TRBV29-1 combines with J gene TRBJ1-1; D gene ambiguous. This CDR3 has 10 residues. Germline V gene lookup returns CDR1 SQVTM and CDR2 ANQGSEA. Trimming removed 4 bases from V and 11 bases from J, with 11 bases in between. The CDR3 nucleotides read TGCAGCGTTGCAGAGTTTCGCGCTTTCTTT. Translated: CSVAEFRAFF.

This clonotype occurred a few times. J is TRBJ1-4 and V is TRBV4-3; D may be TRBD1 (5 bases). Per the germline V gene, CDR1 is LGHNA and CDR2 is YSLEER. V dropped 1 base and J dropped 4 bases, with 10 bases sitting between them. The CDR3 runs to 15 residues. CDR3 sequence (DNA): TGCGCCAGCAGCCAAGCAAGGGGTAATAATGAAAAACTGTTTTTT. Translation gives CASSQARGNNEKLFF.

This chain uses TRBV6-5 with TRBJ2-5, with D perhaps matching TRBD1 (6 bases). Germline V gene data show CDR1 as MNHEY and CDR2 as SVGAGI. Trimming took off 6 bases at V and 1 base at J, with 9 bases between the two ends. The CDR3 consists of 13 residues. Here the CDR3 DNA reads TGTGCCAGCAGAACAGGGAGCCAAGAGACCCAGTACTTC. Its translation: CASRTGSQETQYF.

The chain has TRBV25-1 and TRBJ1-1; 8 nucleotides align to TRBD1. The V segment lost 11 bases and the J segment 3 bases; nucleotides outside the gene matches: 5. This CDR3 has 12 residues. CDR1 is MGHDK and CDR2 is SYGVNS in the germline V gene. The CDR3 sequence: CAATGDYTEAFF. CDR3 nucleotides: TGTGCCGCGACAGGGGACTACACTGAAGCTTTCTTT.

The chain links TRBV5-1 to TRBJ2-5; D perhaps matches TRBD1 (6 bases). CDR1 is SGHRS and CDR2 is YFSETQ in the germline V gene. CDR3 length: 15 amino acids. Deletions cut 3 bases from V and 3 bases from J, with 15 bases between. The CDR3 nucleotides are TGCGCCAGCAGCTGGGCCCTACAGGGAAAAGAGACCCAGTACTTC. This sequence encodes CASSWALQGKETQYF. Full variable domain (outside the CDR3, taken from reference TRBV5-1 and TRBJ2-5): KAGVTQTPRYLIKTRGQQVTLSCSPISGHRSVSWYQQTPGQGLQFLFEYFSETQRNKGNFPGRFSGRQFSNSRSEMNVSTLELGDSALYLCASSWALQGKETQYFGPGTRLLVL.

This clonotype has a handful of counts. The rearrangement links TRBV19 to TRBJ2-7; a weak D match, TRBD1 (5 bases). The CDR3 contains 15 residues. CDR1 and CDR2 (germline): LNHDA, SQIVND (reference sequence). V was shortened by 4 bases and J by 2 bases, with 15 bases between the two germline ends. CDR3 DNA: TGTGCCAGTAGTACGAAGACAGAACCTACCTACGAGCAGTACTTC. It is translated as CASSTKTEPTYEQYF. The entire variable domain, with the rest obtained from reference TRBV19 and TRBJ2-7, is as follows: DGGITQSPKYLFRKEGQNVTLSCEQNLNHDAMYWYRQDPGQGLRLIYYSQIVNDFQKGDIAEGYSVSREKKESFPLTVTSAQKNPTAFYLCASSTKTEPTYEQYFGPGTRLTVT.